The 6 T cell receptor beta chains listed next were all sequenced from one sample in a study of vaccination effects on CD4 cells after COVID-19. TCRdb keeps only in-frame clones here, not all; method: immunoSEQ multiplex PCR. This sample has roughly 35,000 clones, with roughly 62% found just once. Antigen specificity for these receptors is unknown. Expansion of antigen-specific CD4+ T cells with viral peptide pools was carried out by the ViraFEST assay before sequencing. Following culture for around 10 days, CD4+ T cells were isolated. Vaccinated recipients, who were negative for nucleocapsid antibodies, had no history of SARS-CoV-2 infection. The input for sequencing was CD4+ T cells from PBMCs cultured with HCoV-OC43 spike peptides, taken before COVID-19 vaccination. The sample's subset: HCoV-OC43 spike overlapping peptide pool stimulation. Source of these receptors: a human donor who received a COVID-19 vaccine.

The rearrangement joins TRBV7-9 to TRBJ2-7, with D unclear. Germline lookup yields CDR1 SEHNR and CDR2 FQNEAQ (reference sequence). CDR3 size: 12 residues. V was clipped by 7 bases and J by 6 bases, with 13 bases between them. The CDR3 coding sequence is TGTGCCAGCACCCAAACGACAAGCGAGCAGTACTTC. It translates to CASTQTTSEQYF.

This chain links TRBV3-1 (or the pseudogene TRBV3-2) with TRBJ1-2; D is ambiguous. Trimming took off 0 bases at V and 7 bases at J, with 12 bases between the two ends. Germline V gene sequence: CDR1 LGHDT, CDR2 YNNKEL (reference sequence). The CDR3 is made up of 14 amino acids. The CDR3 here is CASSQDMAGRGYTF. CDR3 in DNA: TGTGCCAGCAGCCAAGATATGGCCGGTCGTGGCTACACCTTC.

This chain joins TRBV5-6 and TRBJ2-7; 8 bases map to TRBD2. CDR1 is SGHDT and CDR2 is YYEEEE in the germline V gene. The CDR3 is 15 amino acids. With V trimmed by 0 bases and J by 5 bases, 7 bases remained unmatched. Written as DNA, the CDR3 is TGTGCCAGCAGCTTGGTAGGACGGGAGGGGGACGAGCAGTACTTC. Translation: CASSLVGREGDEQYF.

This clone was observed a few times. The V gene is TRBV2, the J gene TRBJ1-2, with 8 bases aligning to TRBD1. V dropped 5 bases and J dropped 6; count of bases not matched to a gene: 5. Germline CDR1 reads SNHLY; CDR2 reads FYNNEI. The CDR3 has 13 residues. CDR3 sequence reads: CASSYRGLDGYTF. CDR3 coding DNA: TGTGCCAGCAGTTACAGGGGGTTGGATGGCTACACCTTC.

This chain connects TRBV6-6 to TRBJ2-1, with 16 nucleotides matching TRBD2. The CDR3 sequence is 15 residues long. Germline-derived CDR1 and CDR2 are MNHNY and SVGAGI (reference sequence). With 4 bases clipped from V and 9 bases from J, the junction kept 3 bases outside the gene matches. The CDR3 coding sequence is TGTGCCAGCAGTTTAGGGACTAGCGGGGGGGGTGAGCAGTTCTTC. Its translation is CASSLGTSGGGEQFF.

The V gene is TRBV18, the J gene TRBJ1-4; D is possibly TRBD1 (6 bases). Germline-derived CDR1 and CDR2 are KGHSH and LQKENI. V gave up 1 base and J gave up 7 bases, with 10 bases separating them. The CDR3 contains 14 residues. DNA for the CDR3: TGTGCCAGCTCACCACAGGGGGGACGTGAAAAACTGTTTTTT. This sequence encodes CASSPQGGREKLFF.